The rows below give T cell receptor beta chains drawn from one sample of a study of cytomegalovirus exposure and HLA in healthy donors. The repertoire was sequenced with immunoSEQ multiplex PCR; TCRdb's copy has only in-frame clones and lacks some. The sample shows about 140,000 clones, more than 55% of them seen only once. Sequencing used PBMCs. All receptors derive from a woman aged 55-69 years in good health and CMV-seronegative. CDR3s include the opening cysteine and the closing phenylalanine or tryptophan. Each record gives: V gene, clone size, J gene, CDR3 protein. Where a row states a size, it is once, few, many or the class of an expanded clone; other rows omit it.

V: TRBV14
size: .
J: TRBJ2-1
CDR3: CASSQEFLAGAEQFF

V: TRBV5-1
size: .
J: TRBJ2-3
CDR3: CASSLRGTDTDTQYF

V: TRBV5-4
size: .
J: TRBJ2-3
CDR3: CASSLERGSTDTQYF

V: TRBV19
size: .
J: TRBJ1-2
CDR3: CASSRTGGYYGYTF

V: TRBV11-2
size: .
J: TRBJ2-5
CDR3: CASSSSGGTGTQYF

V: TRBV9
size: .
J: TRBJ1-5
CDR3: CASSRGGVGQPQHF

V: TRBV7-2
size: .
J: TRBJ1-5
CDR3: CASSWQARAHQPQHF

V: TRBV7-8
size: .
J: TRBJ1-2
CDR3: CASSPRRGQGSDGYTF

V: TRBV7-9
size: few
J: TRBJ2-7
CDR3: CASSSGTVGYF

V: TRBV28
size: .
J: TRBJ1-2
CDR3: CASRPDSLYGYTF

V: TRBV5-8
size: .
J: TRBJ2-1
CDR3: CASSLVGGGARSNEQFF

V: TRBV5-5
size: .
J: TRBJ2-7
CDR3: CASSPWTADYEQYF

V: TRBV27
size: .
J: TRBJ2-2
CDR3: CASSLSNTGELFF

V: TRBV9
size: few
J: TRBJ2-1
CDR3: CASSVAASGNEQFF

V: TRBV21-1
size: .
J: TRBJ2-5
CDR3: CASSKHNRDRDGETQYF

V: TRBV7-3
size: few
J: TRBJ1-1
CDR3: CASSQSGQGAAFF

V: TRBV28
size: .
J: TRBJ1-2
CDR3: CASSPGTANYGYTF

V: TRBV15
size: .
J: TRBJ1-1
CDR3: CATSTTGIEAFF

V: TRBV4-3
size: few
J: TRBJ1-4
CDR3: CASSQEGGRGEKLFF

V: TRBV19
size: .
J: TRBJ2-1
CDR3: CASSIDGPAGGSYNEQFF

V: TRBV7-3
size: .
J: TRBJ2-1
CDR3: CASSLAGALNEQFF

V: TRBV19
size: .
J: TRBJ1-5
CDR3: CASSMLGQGTQSNQPQHF

V: TRBV7-9
size: few
J: TRBJ2-7
CDR3: CASSSTGEVYEQYF